This TCR beta chain was profiled in a study of OX40 agonist ivuxolimab in advanced cancers. Whole-study context: Patients treated during dose escalation were battling hepatocellular carcinoma, melanoma, renal cell or head and neck cancer. General study points: Both blood CD4+ and CD8+ T cells showed clonal growth by week 6 at 0.1 to 3.0 mg/kg. Expanded peripheral T-cell antigen specificity went undetermined.

Comment on this clone: Its specificity is unknown.

Trimming removed 0 bases from V and 5 bases from J, with 14 bases in between. CDR1 is SGHNT, CDR2 YYREEE, per germline (reference sequence). The CDR3 spans 15 residues. Method: immunoSEQ multiplex PCR; TCRdb's copy keeps in-frame clones and lacks some. Counted here are roughly 25,000 clones, around 90% occurring once; the ten biggest clones make up just under 20%. This sequence was found in an adult with an advanced solid tumor such as melanoma, head and neck, liver or kidney cancer. Here the sequenced sample was CD4+ or CD8+ T cells sorted from blood, taken in a trial of the OX40 agonist ivuxolimab. This rearrangement joins TRBV5-4 to TRBJ1-1; D might be TRBD1 (6 bases). The CDR3 sequence is CASSLERGALTEAFF. In DNA, the CDR3 is TGTGCCAGCAGCTTGGAGCGGGGGGCCCTTACTGAAGCTTTCTTT. The full variable domain, completed using reference TRBV5-4 and TRBJ1-1, is ETGVTQSPTHLIKTRGQQVTLRCSSQSGHNTVSWYQQALGQGPQFIFQYYREEENGRGNFPPRFSGLQFPNYSSELNVNALELDDSALYLCASSLERGALTEAFFGQGTRLTVV.